One and the same sample provided the 18 T cell receptor beta chains below, sequenced in a study of cytomegalovirus exposure and HLA in healthy donors. Use of 60 Vbeta and 13 Jbeta primers characterized the PCR. Using immunoSEQ multiplex PCR, the repertoire was profiled, and TCRdb retains in-frame clones only, with some absent. The sample shows about 94,000 clones, about three quarters of them seen only once. The sequenced sample consisted of PBMCs. These receptors came from a man aged 40-49 years in good health and CMV-seropositive.

CDR3: CASSFRQGPLNTEAFF. DNA for the CDR3: TGTGCCAGCAGCTTCCGACAGGGACCCTTGAACACTGAAGCTTTCTTT. The chain couples TRBV7-9 to TRBJ1-1; 7 positions match TRBD1. This CDR3 comprises 16 residues. Trimming at V came to 3 bases and at J to 0 bases, leaving 7 bases not matched to a gene. Per germline, CDR1 SEHNR and CDR2 FQNEAQ (reference sequence). The variable domain in full, with the rest retrieved from reference TRBV7-9 and TRBJ1-1, is DTGVSQNPRHKITKRGQNVTFRCDPISEHNRLYWYRQTLGQGPEFLTYFQNEAQLEKSRLLSDRFSAERPKGSFSTLEIQRTEQGDSAMYLCASSFRQGPLNTEAFFGQGTRLTVV.

The chain recombines TRBV7-2 with TRBJ1-3; no clear D gene. The CDR3 consists of 15 residues. V was shortened by 3 bases and J by 2 bases, with 11 bases between the two germline ends. Germline assignment: CDR1 SGHTA and CDR2 FQGNSA. The CDR3 DNA follows: TGTGCCAGCAGCTTTCGGTCGAGCACTGGAAACACCATATATTTT. Its protein is CASSFRSSTGNTIYF. Full variable domain (remainder filled in from reference TRBV7-2 and TRBJ1-3): GAGVSQSPSNKVTEKGKDVELRCDPISGHTALYWYRQSLGQGLEFLIYFQGNSAPDKSGLPSDRFSAERTGGSVSTLTIQRTQQEDSAVYLCASSFRSSTGNTIYFGEGSWLTVV.

The rearrangement joins TRBV15 to TRBJ1-1; D is unresolved. The germline CDR1 and CDR2 sequences are LNHNV and YYDKDF (reference sequence). CDR3 length equals 12 residues. Trimming shortened V by 11 bases and J by 1 base, and 11 bases separated the two germline ends. The CDR3 bases are TGTGCCTCCCGGGTGGGGAACACTGAAGCTTTCTTT. Protein sequence: CASRVGNTEAFF.

This clone was seen a single time. This chain joins TRBV6-5 and TRBJ2-5; 7 positions match TRBD2. CDR1 and CDR2 from the germline V gene are MNHEY and SVGAGI. The V segment lost 7 bases and the J segment 2 bases; nucleotides outside the gene matches: 7. The CDR3 length is 14 residues. DNA for the CDR3: TGTGCCAGCACCGGTATCGGGGGGCAAGAGACCCAGTACTTC. Protein: CASTGIGGQETQYF.

The count of this clone is one. This chain connects TRBV5-6 to TRBJ1-5; D possibly corresponds to TRBD1 (6 bases). This CDR3 is built from 16 residues. From germline, CDR1 is SGHDT and CDR2 YYEEEE. V was pared by 3 bases and J by 2 bases, with 15 bases between. The CDR3 loop reads CASSWGGAVGNQPQHF. CDR3 nucleotide sequence: TGTGCCAGCAGCTGGGGGGGGGCGGTGGGCAATCAGCCCCAGCATTTT.

CDR3 bases: TGTGCCAGCAGGGGAGGGTCCAGGAACACCGGGGAGCTGTTTTTT. This encodes CASRGGSRNTGELFF. The chain uses TRBV2 and TRBJ2-2; 7 bases map to TRBD2. This CDR3 contains 15 residues. CDR1 is SNHLY and CDR2 is FYNNEI in the germline V gene. V shed 6 bases, J shed 1 base, and the junction held 5 bases outside the gene matches.

V gene TRBV7-2 combines with J gene TRBJ1-5; no clear D gene. The CDR3 is 14 amino acids. Germline V gives CDR1 SGHTA, CDR2 FQGNSA. Trimming shortened V by 5 bases and J by 4 bases, and 12 bases separated the two germline ends. CDR3 in amino acids: CASSIMTGNQPQHF. CDR3 in DNA: TGTGCCAGCAGCATTATGACGGGTAATCAGCCCCAGCATTTT. Full variable domain (remainder filled in from reference TRBV7-2 and TRBJ1-5): GAGVSQSPSNKVTEKGKDVELRCDPISGHTALYWYRQSLGQGLEFLIYFQGNSAPDKSGLPSDRFSAERTGGSVSTLTIQRTQQEDSAVYLCASSIMTGNQPQHFGDGTRLSIL.

The chain employs TRBV5-6 and TRBJ2-7; D is undetermined. With 6 bases removed from V and 6 bases from J, the gap between germline ends came to 16 bases. From germline, CDR1 is SGHDT and CDR2 YYEEEE. The CDR3 contains 13 residues. CDR3 bases: TGTGCCAGCAACCCTACAAATGGGCGCGAGCAGTACTTC. The encoded protein is CASNPTNGREQYF.

V is TRBV5-4 and J is TRBJ2-3; weak D call: TRBD2 (5 bases). Germline CDR1 reads SGHNT; CDR2 reads YYREEE (reference sequence). CDR3 length equals 12 residues. Trimming pared 3 bases from V and 7 bases from J, leaving 9 bases between. CDR3 sequence reads: CASSYGEHTQYF. As DNA, the CDR3 is TGTGCCAGCAGCTACGGGGAGCATACGCAGTATTTT.

The chain links TRBV7-2 to TRBJ2-7, with 8 positions matching TRBD2. The germline gives CDR1 SGHTA, CDR2 FQGNSA. This CDR3 has 17 amino acids. With 4 bases clipped from V and 1 base from J, the junction kept 12 bases outside the gene matches. CDR3 nucleotide sequence: TGTGCCAGCAGCTATGGGGCGGGGGGTTCCCGATCCTACGAGCAGTACTTC. Its translation: CASSYGAGGSRSYEQYF.

The rearrangement uses TRBV4-1 and TRBJ2-7; unclear D gene. Trimming removed 3 bases from V and 7 bases from J, with 16 bases in between. CDR3 size: 14 residues. Germline assignment: CDR1 MGHRA and CDR2 YSYEKL. CDR3 nucleotide sequence: TGCGCCAGCAGCCACGTGACCCTGTTGGAGGAGCAGTACTTC. Its translation is CASSHVTLLEEQYF.

This clone has just a few counts. The rearrangement joins TRBV5-6 to TRBJ2-2; 11 bases align to TRBD2. J gave up 1 base and V 3 bases, and 2 bases lay outside the gene matches. The CDR3 runs 16 residues. Germline V gene lookup returns CDR1 SGHDT and CDR2 YYEEEE. The CDR3 DNA reads TGTGCCAGCAGCTGGGGGACTAGCGGGAACACCGGGGAGCTGTTTTTT. This gives the protein CASSWGTSGNTGELFF.

DNA of the CDR3: TGTGCCAGCAGCCCGGGACAGAACTACGAGCAGTACTTC. Residues: CASSPGQNYEQYF. The chain combines TRBV7-9 with TRBJ2-7; TRBD1 matches 7 bases. Trimming at V came to 5 bases and at J to 3 bases, leaving 4 bases not matched to a gene. CDR1 and CDR2 (germline): SEHNR, FQNEAQ (reference sequence). The CDR3 has 13 amino acids.

The rearrangement links TRBV2 to TRBJ2-3; 7 bases line up with TRBD1. This CDR3 has 16 amino acids. The V segment lost 5 bases and the J segment 0 bases; nucleotides outside the gene matches: 8. Germline CDR1 and CDR2: SNHLY and FYNNEI. CDR3 sequence: CASSSGTVYSTDTQYF. The CDR3 DNA reads TGTGCCAGCAGTTCTGGGACAGTCTATAGCACAGATACGCAGTATTTT.

This chain uses TRBV13 with TRBJ1-3, with 8 bases lining up with TRBD1. Germline CDR1 reads PRHDT; CDR2 reads FYEKMQ (reference sequence). V gave up 7 bases and J gave up 4 bases; unmatched junction bases: 18. This CDR3 comprises 18 residues. The CDR3, as DNA: TGTGCCAGCAATACGGGACAGGTAAGGATTAGGGACGGAAACACCATATATTTT. Protein sequence: CASNTGQVRIRDGNTIYF.

The chain recombines TRBV6-6 with TRBJ1-4; 9 positions agree with TRBD1. CDR1 MNHNY and CDR2 SVGAGI come from the germline V gene (reference sequence). The V and J ends lost 7 bases and 10 bases, in that order; junction bases with no gene match: 10. This CDR3 has 14 residues. The CDR3 DNA reads TGTGCCAGCAACCTAGGACAGGGGATCGGAAAACTGTTTTTT. Its translation is CASNLGQGIGKLFF.

V usage is TRBV7-9 and J usage is TRBJ2-7, with D possibly matching TRBD2 (6 bases). Germline lookup yields CDR1 SEHNR and CDR2 FQNEAQ (reference sequence). V was trimmed by 1 base and J by 6 bases, leaving 13 bases between them. This CDR3 region has 14 residues. The CDR3 protein is CASSLDERRGEQYF. The CDR3 nucleotides read TGTGCCAGCAGCTTAGATGAGAGGCGGGGCGAGCAGTACTTC. Variable domain in full (rest from reference TRBV7-9 and TRBJ2-7): DTGVSQNPRHKITKRGQNVTFRCDPISEHNRLYWYRQTLGQGPEFLTYFQNEAQLEKSRLLSDRFSAERPKGSFSTLEIQRTEQGDSAMYLCASSLDERRGEQYFGPGTRLTVT.

The chain is built from TRBV28 and TRBJ2-5; D is unclear. Trimming removed 4 bases from V and 5 bases from J, with 8 bases in between. This CDR3 region has 12 residues. CDR1 is MDHEN, CDR2 SYDVKM, per germline. The CDR3 DNA reads TGTGCCAGCAGTTCAGGATGGGAGACCCAGTACTTC. It translates to CASSSGWETQYF.